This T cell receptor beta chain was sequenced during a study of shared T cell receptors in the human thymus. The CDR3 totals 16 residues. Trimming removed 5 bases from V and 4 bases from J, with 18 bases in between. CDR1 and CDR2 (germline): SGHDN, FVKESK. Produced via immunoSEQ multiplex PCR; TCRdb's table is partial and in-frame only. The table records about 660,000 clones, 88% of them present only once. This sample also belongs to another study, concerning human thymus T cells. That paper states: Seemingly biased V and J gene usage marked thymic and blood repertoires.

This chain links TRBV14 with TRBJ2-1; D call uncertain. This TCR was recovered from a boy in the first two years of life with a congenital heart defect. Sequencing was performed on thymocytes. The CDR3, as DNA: TGTGCCAGCAGCGCCCCTCTAGGTCCATTATACAATGAGCAGTTCTTC. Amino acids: CASSAPLGPLYNEQFF.